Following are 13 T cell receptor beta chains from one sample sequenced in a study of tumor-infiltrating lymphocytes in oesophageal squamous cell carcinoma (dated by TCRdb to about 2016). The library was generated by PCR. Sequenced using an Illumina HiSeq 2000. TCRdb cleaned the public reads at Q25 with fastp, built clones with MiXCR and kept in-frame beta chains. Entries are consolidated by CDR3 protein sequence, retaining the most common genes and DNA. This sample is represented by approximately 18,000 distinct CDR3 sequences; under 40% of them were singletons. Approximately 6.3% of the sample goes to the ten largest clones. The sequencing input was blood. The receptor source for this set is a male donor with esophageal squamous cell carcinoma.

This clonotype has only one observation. This CDR3 reads CAIIPTGGTEAFF. CDR3 in DNA: TGTGCCATCATTCCTACAGGGGGCACTGAAGCTTTCTTT. The genes are TRBV10-3 and TRBJ1-1, with 8 bases matching TRBD1. The CDR3 is 13 residues long. Trimming cost V 7 bases and J 4 bases; bases outside gene matches: 5. The germline CDR1 and CDR2 sequences are ENHRY and SYGVKD.

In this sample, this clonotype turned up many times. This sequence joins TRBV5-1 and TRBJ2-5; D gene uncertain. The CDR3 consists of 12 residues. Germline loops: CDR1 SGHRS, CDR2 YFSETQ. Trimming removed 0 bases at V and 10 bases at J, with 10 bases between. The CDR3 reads CASSLDGPVQYF. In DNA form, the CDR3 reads TGCGCCAGCAGCTTGGATGGGCCCGTCCAGTACTTC.

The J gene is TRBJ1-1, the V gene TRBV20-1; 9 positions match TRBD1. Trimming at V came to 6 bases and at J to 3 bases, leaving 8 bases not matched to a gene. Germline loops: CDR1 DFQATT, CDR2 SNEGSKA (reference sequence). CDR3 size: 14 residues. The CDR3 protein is CSAHPGQGDTEAFF. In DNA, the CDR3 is TGCAGTGCGCACCCGGGACAGGGCGACACTGAAGCTTTCTTT.

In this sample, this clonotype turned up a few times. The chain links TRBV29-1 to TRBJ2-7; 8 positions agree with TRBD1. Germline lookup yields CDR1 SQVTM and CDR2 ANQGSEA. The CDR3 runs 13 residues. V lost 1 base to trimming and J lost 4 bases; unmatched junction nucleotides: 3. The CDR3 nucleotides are TGCAGCGTTGAAGTAGGACAGGGTTACGAGCAGTACTTC. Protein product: CSVEVGQGYEQYF.

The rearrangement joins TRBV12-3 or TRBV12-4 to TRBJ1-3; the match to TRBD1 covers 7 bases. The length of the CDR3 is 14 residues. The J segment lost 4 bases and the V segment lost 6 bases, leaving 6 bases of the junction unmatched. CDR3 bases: TGTGCCAGCAGGCCGACAGGGACCGGAAACACCATATATTTT. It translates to CASRPTGTGNTIYF.

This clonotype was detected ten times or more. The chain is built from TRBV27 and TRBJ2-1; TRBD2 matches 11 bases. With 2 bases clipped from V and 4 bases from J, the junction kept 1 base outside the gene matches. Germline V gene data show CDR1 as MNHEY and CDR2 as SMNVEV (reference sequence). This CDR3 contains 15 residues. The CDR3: CASSLASGGYNEQFF. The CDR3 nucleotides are TGTGCCAGCAGTTTAGCTAGCGGGGGGTACAATGAGCAGTTCTTC.

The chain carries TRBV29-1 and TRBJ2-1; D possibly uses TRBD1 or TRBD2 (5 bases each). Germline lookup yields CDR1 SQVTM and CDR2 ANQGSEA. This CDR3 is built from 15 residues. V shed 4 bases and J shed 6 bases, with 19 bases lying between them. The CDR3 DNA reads TGCAGCGTTGGAGAGGGAAGCCAGGGATCCAATGAGCAGTTCTTC. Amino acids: CSVGEGSQGSNEQFF.

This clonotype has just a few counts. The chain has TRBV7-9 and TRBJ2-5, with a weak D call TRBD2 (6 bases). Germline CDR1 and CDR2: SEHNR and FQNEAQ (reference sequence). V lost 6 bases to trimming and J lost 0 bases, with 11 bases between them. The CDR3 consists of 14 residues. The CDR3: CASSYRDYQETQYF. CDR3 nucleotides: TGTGCCAGCAGTTACCGGGACTACCAAGAGACCCAGTACTTC.

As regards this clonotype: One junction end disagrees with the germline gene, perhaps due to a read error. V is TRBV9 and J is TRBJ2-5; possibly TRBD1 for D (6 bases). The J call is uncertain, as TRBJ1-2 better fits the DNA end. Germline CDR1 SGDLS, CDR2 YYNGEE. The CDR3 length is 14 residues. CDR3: CGSSPQGILYGYTF. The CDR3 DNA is TGTGGCAGCAGCCCACAGGGTATTCTCTATGGCTACACCTTC.

CDR3 nucleotides: TGTGCCAGCAGTCCGCCCGGGGGGCGCTTGGAGACCCAGTACTTC. It translates to CASSPPGGRLETQYF. The rearrangement links TRBV6-2 or TRBV6-3 to TRBJ2-3; D is possibly TRBD2 (7 bases). The end of the DNA aligns better with TRBJ2-5, so the J call may be wrong. This CDR3 is 15 amino acids long. CDR1 MNHEY and CDR2 SVGEGT come from the germline V gene.

The CDR3 is CASTNFWETNEQFF. The CDR3 DNA is TGCGCCAGCACTAATTTTTGGGAGACCAATGAGCAGTTCTTC. The rearrangement links TRBV10-2 to TRBJ2-3; D may be TRBD2 (5 bases). The J call is doubtful: the DNA matches TRBJ2-1 better. CDR3 length: 14 residues. Germline CDR1 reads WSHSY; CDR2 reads SAAADI.

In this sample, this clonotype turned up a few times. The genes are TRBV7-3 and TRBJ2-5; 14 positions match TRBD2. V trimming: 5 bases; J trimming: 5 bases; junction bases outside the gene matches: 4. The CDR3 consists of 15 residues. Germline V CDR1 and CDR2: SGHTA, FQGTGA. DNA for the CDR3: TGTGCCAGCAGCCCGACTAGCGGGGGGGGGGAGACCCAGTACTTC. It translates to CASSPTSGGGETQYF.

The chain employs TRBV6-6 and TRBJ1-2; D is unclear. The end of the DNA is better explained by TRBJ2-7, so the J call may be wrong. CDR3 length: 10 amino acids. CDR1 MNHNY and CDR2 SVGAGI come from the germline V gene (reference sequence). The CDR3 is CASSYREQYF. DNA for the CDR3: TGTGCCAGCAGTTACCGCGAGCAGTACTTC.